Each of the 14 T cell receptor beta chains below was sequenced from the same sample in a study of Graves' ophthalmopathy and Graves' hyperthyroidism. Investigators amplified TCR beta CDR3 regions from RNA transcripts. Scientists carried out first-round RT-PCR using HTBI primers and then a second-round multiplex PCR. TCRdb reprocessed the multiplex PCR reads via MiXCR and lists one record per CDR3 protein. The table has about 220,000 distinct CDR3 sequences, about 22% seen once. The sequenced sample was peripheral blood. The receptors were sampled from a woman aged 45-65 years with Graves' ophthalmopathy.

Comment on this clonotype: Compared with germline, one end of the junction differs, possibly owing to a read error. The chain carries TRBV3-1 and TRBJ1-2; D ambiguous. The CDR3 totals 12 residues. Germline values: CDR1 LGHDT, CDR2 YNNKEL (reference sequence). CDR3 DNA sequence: TGTGCCAGCAGCCATCTTAACTATGGCTACATCTTC. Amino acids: CASSHLNYGYIF.

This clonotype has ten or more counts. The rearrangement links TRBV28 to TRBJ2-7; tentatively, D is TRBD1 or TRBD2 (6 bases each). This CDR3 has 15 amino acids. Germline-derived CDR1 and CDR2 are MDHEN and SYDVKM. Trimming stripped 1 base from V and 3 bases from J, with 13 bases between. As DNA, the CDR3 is TGTGCCAGCAGTTTATATGGGGGGCCCGTCTACGAGCAGTACTTC. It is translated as CASSLYGGPVYEQYF.

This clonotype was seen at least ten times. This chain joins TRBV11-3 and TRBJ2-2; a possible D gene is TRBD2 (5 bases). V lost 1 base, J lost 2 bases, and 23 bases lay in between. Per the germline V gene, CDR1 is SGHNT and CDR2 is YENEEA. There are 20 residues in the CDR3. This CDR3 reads CASSLVGDPIWSGNTGELFF. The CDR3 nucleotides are TGTGCCAGCAGCTTAGTTGGTGACCCCATTTGGAGCGGAAACACCGGGGAGCTGTTTTTT.

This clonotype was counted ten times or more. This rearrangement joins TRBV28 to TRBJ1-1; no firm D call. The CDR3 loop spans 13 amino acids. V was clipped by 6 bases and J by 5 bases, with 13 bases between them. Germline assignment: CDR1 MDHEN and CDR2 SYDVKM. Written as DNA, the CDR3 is TGTGCCAGCAGCAGTCAAGGGAGGACTGAAGCTTTCTTT. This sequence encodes CASSSQGRTEAFF.

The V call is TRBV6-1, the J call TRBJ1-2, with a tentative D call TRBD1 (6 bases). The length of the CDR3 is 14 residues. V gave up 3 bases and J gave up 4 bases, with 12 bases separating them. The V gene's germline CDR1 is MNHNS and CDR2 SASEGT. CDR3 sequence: CASSEVGGGYGYTF. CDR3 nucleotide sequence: TGTGCCAGCAGTGAGGTTGGAGGGGGCTATGGCTACACCTTC.

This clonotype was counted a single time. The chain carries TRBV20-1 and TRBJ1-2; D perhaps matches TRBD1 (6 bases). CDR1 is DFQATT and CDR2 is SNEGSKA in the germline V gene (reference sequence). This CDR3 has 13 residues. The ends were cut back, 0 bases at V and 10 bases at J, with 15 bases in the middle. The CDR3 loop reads CSARDSTGSLYTF. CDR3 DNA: TGCAGTGCTAGAGATAGTACAGGGTCGCTCTACACCTTC.

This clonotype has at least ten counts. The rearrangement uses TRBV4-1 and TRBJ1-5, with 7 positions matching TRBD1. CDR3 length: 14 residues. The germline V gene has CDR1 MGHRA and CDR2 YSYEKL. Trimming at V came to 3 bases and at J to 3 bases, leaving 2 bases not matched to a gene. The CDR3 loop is CASSHGTVNQPQHF. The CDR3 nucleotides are TGCGCCAGCAGCCATGGGACAGTCAATCAGCCCCAGCATTTT.

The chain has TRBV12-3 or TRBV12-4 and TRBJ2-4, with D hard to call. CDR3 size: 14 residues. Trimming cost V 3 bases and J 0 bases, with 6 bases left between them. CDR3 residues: CASSFSLAKNIQYF. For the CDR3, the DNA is TGTGCCAGCAGTTTTTCCTTAGCCAAAAACATTCAGTACTTC.

CDR3 protein: CASSQVGRTYEQYF. The CDR3 region has the DNA TGTGCCAGCAGCCAAGTTGGGCGGACCTACGAGCAGTACTTC. V usage is TRBV4-2 and J usage is TRBJ2-7; D remains unclear. The CDR3 is made up of 14 amino acids. V was clipped by 1 base and J by 2 bases, with 9 bases between them. Germline values: CDR1 LGHNA, CDR2 YNFKEQ.

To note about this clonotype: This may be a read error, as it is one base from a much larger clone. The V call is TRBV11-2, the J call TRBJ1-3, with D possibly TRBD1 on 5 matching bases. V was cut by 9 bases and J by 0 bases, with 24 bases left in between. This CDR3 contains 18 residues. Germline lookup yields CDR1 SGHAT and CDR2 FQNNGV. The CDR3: CASELGGRSLYSGNTIYF. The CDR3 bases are TGTGCCAGTGAACTCGGGGGACGGAGCCTATACTCTGGAAACACCATATATTTT. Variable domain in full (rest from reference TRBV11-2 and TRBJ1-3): EAGVAQSPRYKIIEKRQSVAFWCNPISGHATLYWYQQILGQGPKLLIQFQNNGVVDDSQLPKDRFSAERLKGVDSTLKIQPAKLEDSAVYLCASELGGRSLYSGNTIYFGEGSWLTVV.

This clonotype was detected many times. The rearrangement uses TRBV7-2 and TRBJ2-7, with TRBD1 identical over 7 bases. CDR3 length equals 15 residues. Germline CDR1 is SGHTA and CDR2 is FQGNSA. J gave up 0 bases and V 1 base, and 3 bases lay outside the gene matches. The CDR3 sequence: CASSLDRGSSYEQYF. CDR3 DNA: TGTGCCAGCAGCTTAGACAGGGGAAGCTCCTACGAGCAGTACTTC.

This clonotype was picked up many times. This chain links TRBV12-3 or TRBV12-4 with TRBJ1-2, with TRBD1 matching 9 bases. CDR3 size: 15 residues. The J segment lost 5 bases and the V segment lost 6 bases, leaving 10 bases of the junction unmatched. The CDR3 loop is CASSQDRGWLYGYTF. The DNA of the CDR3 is TGTGCCAGCAGCCAGGACAGGGGTTGGTTGTATGGCTACACCTTC.

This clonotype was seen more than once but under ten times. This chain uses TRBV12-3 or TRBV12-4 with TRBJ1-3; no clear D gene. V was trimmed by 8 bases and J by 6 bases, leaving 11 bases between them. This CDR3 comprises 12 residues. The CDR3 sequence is CASARGSNTIYF. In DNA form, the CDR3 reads TGTGCCAGCGCCCGGGGTTCAAACACCATATATTTT.

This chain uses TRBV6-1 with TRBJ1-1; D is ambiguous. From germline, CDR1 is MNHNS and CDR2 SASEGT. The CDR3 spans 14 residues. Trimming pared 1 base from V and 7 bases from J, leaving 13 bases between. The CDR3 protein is CASSEGAGIREAFF. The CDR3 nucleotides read TGTGCCAGCAGTGAAGGTGCCGGCATCCGTGAAGCTTTCTTT.